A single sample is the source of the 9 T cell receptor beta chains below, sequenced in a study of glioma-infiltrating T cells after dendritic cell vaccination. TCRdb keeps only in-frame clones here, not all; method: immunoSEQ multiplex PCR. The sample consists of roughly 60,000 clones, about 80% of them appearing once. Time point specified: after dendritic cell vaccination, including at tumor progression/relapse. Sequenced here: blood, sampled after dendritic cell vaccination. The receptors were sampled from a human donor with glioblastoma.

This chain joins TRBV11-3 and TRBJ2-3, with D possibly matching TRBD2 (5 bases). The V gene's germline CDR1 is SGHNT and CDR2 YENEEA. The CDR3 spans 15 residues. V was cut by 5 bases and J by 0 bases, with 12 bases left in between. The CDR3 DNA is TGTGCCAGCAGCGAAAGGACTGGGAGCACAGATACGCAGTATTTT. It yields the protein CASSERTGSTDTQYF.

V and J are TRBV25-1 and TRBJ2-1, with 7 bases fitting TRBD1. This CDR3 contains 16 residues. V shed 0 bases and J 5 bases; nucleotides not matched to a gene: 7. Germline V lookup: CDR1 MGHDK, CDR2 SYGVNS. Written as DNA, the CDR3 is TGTGCCAGCAGTGAATATACAGGGACAGAGAACAATGAGCAGTTCTTC. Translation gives CASSEYTGTENNEQFF.

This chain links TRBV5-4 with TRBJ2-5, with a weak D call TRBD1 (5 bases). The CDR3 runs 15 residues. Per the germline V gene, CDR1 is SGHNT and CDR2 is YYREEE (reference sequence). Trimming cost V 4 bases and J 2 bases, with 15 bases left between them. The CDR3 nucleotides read TGTGCCAGCAGCCCCTCGGCAGGGTCTCAAGAGACCCAGTACTTC. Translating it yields CASSPSAGSQETQYF.

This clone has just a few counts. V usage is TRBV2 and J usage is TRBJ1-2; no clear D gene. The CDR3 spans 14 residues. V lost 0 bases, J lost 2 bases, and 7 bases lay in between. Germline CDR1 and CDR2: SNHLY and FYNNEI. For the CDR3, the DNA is TGTGCCAGCAGTGAAGCGAACATGAACTATGGCTACACCTTC. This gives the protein CASSEANMNYGYTF.

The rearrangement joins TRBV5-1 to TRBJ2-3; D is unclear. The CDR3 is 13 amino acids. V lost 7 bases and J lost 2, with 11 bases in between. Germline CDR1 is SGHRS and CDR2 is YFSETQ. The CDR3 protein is CASSRDPTDTQYF. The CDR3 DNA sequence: TGCGCCAGCTCGAGAGATCCCACAGATACGCAGTATTTT.

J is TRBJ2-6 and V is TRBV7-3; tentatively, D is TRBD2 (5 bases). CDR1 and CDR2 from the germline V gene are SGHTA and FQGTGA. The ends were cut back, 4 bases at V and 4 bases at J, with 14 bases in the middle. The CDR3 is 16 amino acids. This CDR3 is CASSYQSGFGANVLTF. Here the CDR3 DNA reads TGTGCCAGCAGCTATCAATCGGGGTTCGGGGCCAACGTCCTGACTTTC.

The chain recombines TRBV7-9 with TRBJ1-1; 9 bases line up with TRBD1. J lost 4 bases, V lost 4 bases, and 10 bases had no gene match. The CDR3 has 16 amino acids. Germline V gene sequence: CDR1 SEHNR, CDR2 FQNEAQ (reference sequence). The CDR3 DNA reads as TGTGCCAGCAGCTCAGTCCCGGGACAGGGTGCCACTGAAGCTTTCTTT. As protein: CASSSVPGQGATEAFF.

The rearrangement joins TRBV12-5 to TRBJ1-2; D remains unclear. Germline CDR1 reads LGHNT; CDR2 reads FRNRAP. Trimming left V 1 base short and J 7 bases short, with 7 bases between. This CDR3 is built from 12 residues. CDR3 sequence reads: CASGLATGGYTF. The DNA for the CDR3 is TGTGCTAGTGGTTTGGCGACTGGTGGCTACACCTTC.

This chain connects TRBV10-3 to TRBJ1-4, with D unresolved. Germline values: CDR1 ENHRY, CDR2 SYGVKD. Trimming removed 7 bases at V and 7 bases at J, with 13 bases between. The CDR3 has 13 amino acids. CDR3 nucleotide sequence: TGTGCCATCAAGGGAGCTTGGGGTGAAAAACTGTTTTTT. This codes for CAIKGAWGEKLFF.